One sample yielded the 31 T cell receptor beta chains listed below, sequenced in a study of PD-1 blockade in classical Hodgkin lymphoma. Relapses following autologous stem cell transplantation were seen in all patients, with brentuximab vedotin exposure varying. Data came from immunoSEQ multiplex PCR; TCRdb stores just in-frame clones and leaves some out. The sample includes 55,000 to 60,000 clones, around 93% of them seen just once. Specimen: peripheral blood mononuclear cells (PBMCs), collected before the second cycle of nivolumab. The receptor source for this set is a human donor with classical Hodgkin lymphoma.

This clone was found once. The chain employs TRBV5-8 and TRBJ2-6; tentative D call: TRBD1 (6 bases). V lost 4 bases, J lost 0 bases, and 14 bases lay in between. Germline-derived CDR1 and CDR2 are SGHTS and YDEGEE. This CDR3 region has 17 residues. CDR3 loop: CASSRSGQSSGANVLTF. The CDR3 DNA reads TGTGCCAGCAGCCGGTCAGGACAGTCCTCTGGGGCCAACGTCCTGACTTTC.

This CDR3 is CASSQDLSLPHNEQFF. CDR3 DNA sequence: TGTGCCAGCAGCCAAGATTTATCACTCCCCCACAATGAGCAGTTCTTC. The chain combines TRBV4-2 with TRBJ2-1; D unclear. V lost 0 bases and J lost 5, with 14 bases in between. The CDR3 is 16 residues long. Germline V gives CDR1 LGHNA, CDR2 YNFKEQ.

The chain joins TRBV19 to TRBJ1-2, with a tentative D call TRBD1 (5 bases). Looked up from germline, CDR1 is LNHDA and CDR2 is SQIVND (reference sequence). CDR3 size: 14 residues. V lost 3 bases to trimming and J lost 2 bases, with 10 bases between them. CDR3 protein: CASSISRDNYGYTF. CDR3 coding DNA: TGTGCCAGTAGTATTTCGCGGGACAACTATGGCTACACCTTC.

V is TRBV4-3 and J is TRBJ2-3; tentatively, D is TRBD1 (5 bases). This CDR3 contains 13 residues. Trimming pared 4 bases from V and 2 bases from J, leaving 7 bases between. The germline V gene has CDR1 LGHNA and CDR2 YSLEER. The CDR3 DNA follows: TGCGCCAGCAGCCGACAGATCACAGATACGCAGTATTTT. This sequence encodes CASSRQITDTQYF.

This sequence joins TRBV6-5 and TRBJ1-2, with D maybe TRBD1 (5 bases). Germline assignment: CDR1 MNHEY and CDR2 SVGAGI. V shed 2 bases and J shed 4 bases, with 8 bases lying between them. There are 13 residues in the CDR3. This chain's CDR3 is CASSYQGAYGYTF. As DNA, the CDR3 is TGTGCCAGCAGTTACCAGGGTGCCTATGGCTACACCTTC.

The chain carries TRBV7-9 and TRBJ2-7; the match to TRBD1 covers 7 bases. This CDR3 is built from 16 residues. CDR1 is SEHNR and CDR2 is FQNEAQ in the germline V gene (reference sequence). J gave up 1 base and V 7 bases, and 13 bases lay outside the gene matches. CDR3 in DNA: TGTGCCAGCACCCACCAAAGTGGGACAGCTTCCTACGAGCAGTACTTC. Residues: CASTHQSGTASYEQYF.

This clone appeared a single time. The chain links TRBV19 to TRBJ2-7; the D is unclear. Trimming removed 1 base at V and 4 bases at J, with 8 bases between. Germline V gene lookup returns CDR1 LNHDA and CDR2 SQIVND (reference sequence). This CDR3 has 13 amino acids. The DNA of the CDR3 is TGTGCCAGTAGTATAGCAGCCAAATACGAGCAGTACTTC. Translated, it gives CASSIAAKYEQYF. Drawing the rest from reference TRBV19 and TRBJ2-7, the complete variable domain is DGGITQSPKYLFRKEGQNVTLSCEQNLNHDAMYWYRQDPGQGLRLIYYSQIVNDFQKGDIAEGYSVSREKKESFPLTVTSAQKNPTAFYLCASSIAAKYEQYFGPGTRLTVT.

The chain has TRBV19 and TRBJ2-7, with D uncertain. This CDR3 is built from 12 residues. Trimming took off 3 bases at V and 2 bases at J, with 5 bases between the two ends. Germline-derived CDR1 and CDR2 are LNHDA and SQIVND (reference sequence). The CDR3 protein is CASSMGPYEQYF. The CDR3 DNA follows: TGTGCCAGTAGTATGGGTCCCTACGAGCAGTACTTC.

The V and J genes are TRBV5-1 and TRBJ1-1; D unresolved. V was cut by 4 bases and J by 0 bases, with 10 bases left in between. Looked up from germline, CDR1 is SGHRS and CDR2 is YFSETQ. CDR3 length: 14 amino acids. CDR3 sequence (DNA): TGCGCCAGCAGCGCGAGTCAGGTGAACACTGAAGCTTTCTTT. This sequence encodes CASSASQVNTEAFF.

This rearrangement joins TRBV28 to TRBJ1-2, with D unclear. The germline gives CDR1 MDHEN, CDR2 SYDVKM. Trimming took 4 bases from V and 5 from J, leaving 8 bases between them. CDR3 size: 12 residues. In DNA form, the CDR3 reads TGTGCCAGCAGTTGGGTAGATTATGGCTACACCTTC. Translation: CASSWVDYGYTF.

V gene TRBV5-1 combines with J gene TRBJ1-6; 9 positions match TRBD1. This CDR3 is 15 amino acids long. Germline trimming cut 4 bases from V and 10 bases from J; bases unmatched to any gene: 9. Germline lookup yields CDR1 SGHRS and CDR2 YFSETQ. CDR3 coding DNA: TGCGCCAGCAGCATGAGGACAGGGGAGGACTCACCCCTCCACTTT. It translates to CASSMRTGEDSPLHF.

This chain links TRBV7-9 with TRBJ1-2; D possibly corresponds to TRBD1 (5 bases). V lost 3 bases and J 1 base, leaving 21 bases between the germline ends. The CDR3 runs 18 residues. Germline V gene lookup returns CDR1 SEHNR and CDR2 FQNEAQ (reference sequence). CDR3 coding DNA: TGTGCCAGCAGCTTCCGTCTACCCCCCCAGGGAGGTAACTATGGCTACACCTTC. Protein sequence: CASSFRLPPQGGNYGYTF.

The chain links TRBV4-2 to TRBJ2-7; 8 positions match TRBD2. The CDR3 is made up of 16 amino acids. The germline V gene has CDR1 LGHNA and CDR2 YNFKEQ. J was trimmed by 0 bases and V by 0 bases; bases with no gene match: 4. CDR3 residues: CASSQEASGYSYEQYF. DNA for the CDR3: TGTGCCAGCAGCCAAGAAGCTAGCGGGTACTCCTACGAGCAGTACTTC.

The CDR3 DNA sequence: TGTGCCAGCAGTTACGGGGGCCCCTACGAGCAGTACTTC. Translation gives CASSYGGPYEQYF. J is TRBJ2-7 and V is TRBV6-5, with D possibly being TRBD1 (6 bases). V was pared by 2 bases and J by 2 bases, with 7 bases between. There are 13 residues in the CDR3. CDR1 is MNHEY, CDR2 SVGAGI, per germline.

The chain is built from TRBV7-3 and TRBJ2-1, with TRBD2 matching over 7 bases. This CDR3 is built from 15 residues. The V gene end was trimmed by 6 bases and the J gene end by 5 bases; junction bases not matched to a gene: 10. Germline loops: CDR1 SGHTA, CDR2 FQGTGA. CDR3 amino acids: CASSLEGLPNNEQFF. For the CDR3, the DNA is TGTGCCAGCAGTTTAGAGGGACTACCGAACAATGAGCAGTTCTTC. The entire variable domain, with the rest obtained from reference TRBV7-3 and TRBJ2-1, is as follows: GAGVSQTPSNKVTEKGKYVELRCDPISGHTALYWYRQSLGQGPEFLIYFQGTGAADDSGLPNDRFFAVRPEGSVSTLKIQRTERGDSAVYLCASSLEGLPNNEQFFGPGTRLTVL.

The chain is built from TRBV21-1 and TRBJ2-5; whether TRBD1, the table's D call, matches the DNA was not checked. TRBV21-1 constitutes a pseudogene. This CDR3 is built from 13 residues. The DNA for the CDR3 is TGTGCCAGCAGCAGCCGGACAGGGAAGACCCAGTACTTC. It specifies CASSSRTGKTQYF.

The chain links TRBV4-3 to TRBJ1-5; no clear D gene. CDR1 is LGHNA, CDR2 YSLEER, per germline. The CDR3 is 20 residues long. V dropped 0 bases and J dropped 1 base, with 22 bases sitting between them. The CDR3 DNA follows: TGCGCCAGCAGCCAAGATTATTCCGGTCCACCCCGCCGAAGCAATCAGCCCCAGCATTTT. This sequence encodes CASSQDYSGPPRRSNQPQHF.

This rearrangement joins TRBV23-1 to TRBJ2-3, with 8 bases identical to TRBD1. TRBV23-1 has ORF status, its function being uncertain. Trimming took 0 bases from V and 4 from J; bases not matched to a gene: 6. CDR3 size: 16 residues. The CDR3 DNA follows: TGCGCCAGCAGTCAATCTGGACAGGGTCCTGCAGATACGCAGTATTTT. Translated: CASSQSGQGPADTQYF.

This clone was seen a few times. The chain's CDR3 is CASSLQGSGNTIYF. The CDR3, as DNA: TGTGCCAGCAGCTTACAGGGATCTGGAAACACCATATATTTT. The chain has TRBV11-2 and TRBJ1-3; TRBD1 is a possible D gene (5 bases). This CDR3 spans 14 amino acids. Looked up from germline, CDR1 is SGHAT and CDR2 is FQNNGV. V lost 2 bases and J 1 base, leaving 6 bases between the germline ends. Full variable domain (outside the CDR3, taken from reference TRBV11-2 and TRBJ1-3): EAGVAQSPRYKIIEKRQSVAFWCNPISGHATLYWYQQILGQGPKLLIQFQNNGVVDDSQLPKDRFSAERLKGVDSTLKIQPAKLEDSAVYLCASSLQGSGNTIYFGEGSWLTVV.

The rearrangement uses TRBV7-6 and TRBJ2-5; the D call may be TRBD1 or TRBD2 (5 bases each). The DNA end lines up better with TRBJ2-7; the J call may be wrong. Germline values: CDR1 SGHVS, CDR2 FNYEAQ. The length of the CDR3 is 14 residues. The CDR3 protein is CASSLLGAAYEQYF. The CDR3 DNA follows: TGTGCCAGCAGCCTTCTCGGGGCCGCCTACGAGCAGTACTTC.

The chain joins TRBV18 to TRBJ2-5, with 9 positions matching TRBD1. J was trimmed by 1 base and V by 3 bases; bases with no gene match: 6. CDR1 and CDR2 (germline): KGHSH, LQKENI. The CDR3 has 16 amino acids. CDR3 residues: CASSPPPGQGQETQYF. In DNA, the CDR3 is TGTGCCAGCTCACCCCCCCCGGGACAGGGCCAAGAGACCCAGTACTTC. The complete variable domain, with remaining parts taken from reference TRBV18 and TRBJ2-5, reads NAGVMQNPRHLVRRRGQEARLRCSPMKGHSHVYWYRQLPEEGLKFMVYLQKENIIDESGMPKERFSAEFPKEGPSILRIQQVVRGDSAAYFCASSPPPGQGQETQYFGPGTRLLVL.

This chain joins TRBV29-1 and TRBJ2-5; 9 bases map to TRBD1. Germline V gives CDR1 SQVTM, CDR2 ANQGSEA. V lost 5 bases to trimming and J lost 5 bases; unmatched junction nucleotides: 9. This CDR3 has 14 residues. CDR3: CSVSTGQGGETQYF. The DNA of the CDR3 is TGCAGCGTTTCTACGGGACAGGGAGGCGAGACCCAGTACTTC.

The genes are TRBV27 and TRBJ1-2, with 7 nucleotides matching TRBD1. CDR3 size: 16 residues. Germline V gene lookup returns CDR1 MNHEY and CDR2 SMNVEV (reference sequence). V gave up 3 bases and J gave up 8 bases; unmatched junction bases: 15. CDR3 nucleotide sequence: TGTGCCAGCAGTTTGACCAAAACCGGGACAGAGGAGGGCTACACCTTC. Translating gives CASSLTKTGTEEGYTF.

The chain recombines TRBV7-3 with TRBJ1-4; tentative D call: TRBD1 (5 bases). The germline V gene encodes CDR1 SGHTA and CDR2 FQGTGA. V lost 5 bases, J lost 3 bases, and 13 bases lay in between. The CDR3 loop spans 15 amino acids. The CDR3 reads CASSPGGRANEKLFF. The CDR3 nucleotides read TGTGCCAGCAGCCCCGGGGGTCGCGCTAATGAAAAACTGTTTTTT.

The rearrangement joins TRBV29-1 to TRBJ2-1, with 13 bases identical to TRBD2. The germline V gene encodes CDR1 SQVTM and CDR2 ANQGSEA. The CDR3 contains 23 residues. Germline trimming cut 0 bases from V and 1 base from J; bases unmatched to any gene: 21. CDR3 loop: CSVEDPPFPSLAGGVGSYNEQFF. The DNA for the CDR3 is TGCAGCGTTGAAGATCCTCCCTTCCCATCACTAGCGGGAGGGGTCGGGTCCTACAATGAGCAGTTCTTC.

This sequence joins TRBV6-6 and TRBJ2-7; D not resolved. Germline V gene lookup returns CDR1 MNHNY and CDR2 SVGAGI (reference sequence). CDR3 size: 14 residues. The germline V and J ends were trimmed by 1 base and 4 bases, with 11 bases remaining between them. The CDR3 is CASSYLDGRYEQYF. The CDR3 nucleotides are TGTGCCAGCAGTTACTTGGACGGGCGGTACGAGCAGTACTTC.

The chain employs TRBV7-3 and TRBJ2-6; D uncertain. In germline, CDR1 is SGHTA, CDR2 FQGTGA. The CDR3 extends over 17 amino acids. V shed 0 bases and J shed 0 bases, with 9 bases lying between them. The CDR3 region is CASSLTAPTSGANVLTF. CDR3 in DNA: TGTGCCAGCAGCTTAACTGCCCCGACCTCTGGGGCCAACGTCCTGACTTTC.

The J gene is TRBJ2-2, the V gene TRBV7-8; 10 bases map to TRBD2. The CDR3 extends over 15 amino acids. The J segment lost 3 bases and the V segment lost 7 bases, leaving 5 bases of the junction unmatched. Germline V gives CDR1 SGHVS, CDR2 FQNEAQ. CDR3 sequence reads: CASISGGQDTGELFF. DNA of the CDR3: TGTGCCAGCATTAGCGGGGGGCAGGACACCGGGGAGCTGTTTTTT.

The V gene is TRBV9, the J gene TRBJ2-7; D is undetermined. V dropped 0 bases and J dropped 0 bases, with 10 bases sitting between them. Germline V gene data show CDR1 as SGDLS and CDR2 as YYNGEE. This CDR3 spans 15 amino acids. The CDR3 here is CASSVGGVSSYEQYF. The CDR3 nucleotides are TGTGCCAGCAGCGTAGGTGGGGTCAGCTCCTACGAGCAGTACTTC.

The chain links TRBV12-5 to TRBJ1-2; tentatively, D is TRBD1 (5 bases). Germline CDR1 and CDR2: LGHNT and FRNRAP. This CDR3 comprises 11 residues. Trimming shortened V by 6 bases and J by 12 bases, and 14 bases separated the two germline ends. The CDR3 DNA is TGTGCTAGTGGCCCGACGGGGACGGACACCTTC. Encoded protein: CASGPTGTDTF. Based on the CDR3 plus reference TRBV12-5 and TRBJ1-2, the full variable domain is DARVTQTPRHKVTEMGQEVTMRCQPILGHNTVFWYRQTMMQGLELLAYFRNRAPLDDSGMPKDRFSAEMPDATLATLKIQPSEPRDSAVYFCASGPTGTDTFGSGTRLTVV.

The CDR3 is CASSGDSYNSPLHF. Here the CDR3 DNA reads TGTGCCAGCAGCGGGGACTCCTATAATTCACCCCTCCACTTT. The chain links TRBV7-2 to TRBJ1-6, with D uncertain. Per germline, CDR1 SGHTA and CDR2 FQGNSA. The ends were cut back, 5 bases at V and 0 bases at J, with 5 bases in the middle. The CDR3 is made up of 14 amino acids.